This record covers a single T cell receptor beta chain. Its antigen is as yet unknown. The data are from a study of response to subunit inactivated influenza vaccine. A single record per CDR3 protein comes from TCRdb applying MiXCR to the RT-PCR reads. The table includes approximately 500,000 distinct CDR3 sequences, roughly 13% detected once. General study findings and limits: Authors suggested each seasonal influenza vaccination recruits few new T cells.

The CDR3 contains 16 residues. Trimming took 0 bases from V and 5 from J; bases not matched to a gene: 4. The germline V gene has CDR1 LGHDT and CDR2 YNNKEL (reference sequence). This sequence originates from a man in his fifties or sixties who received an inactivated influenza vaccine. The material sequenced was PBMCs from blood, taken more than 35 days after vaccination. V is TRBV3-1 and J is TRBJ2-1; 10 bases match TRBD2. The CDR3 is CASSQEFTSGDNEQFF. CDR3 nucleotide sequence: TGTGCCAGCAGCCAAGAGTTCACTAGCGGGGACAATGAGCAGTTCTTC.